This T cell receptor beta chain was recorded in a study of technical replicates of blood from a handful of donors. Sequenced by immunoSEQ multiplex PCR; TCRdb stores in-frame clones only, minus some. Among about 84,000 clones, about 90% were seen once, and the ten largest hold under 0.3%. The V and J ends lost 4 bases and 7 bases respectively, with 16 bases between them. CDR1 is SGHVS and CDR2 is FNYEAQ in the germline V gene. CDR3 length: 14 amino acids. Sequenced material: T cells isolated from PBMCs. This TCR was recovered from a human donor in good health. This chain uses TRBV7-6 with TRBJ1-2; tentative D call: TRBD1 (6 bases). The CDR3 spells CASSSDRANLGYTF. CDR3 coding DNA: TGTGCCAGCAGCTCGGACAGAGCTAACCTTGGCTACACCTTC. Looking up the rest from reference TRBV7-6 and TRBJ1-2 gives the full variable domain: GAGVSQSPRYKVTKRGQDVALRCDPISGHVSLYWYRQALGQGPEFLTYFNYEAQQDKSGLPNDRFSAERPEGSISTLTIQRTEQRDSAMYRCASSSDRANLGYTFGSGTRLTVV.